The 24 T cell receptor beta chains listed next were all sequenced from one sample in a study of early T cells in non-severe SARS-CoV-2 infection. MiXCR was run by TCRdb on the 5' RACE reads, yielding one entry per CDR3 protein. The data show tens of thousands of distinct CDR3 sequences, more than 7% seen once. Sequencing was carried out using whole blood. The source is an adult who was a healthcare worker with PCR-confirmed SARS-CoV-2 infection or an uninfected control (not recorded which).

The chain uses TRBV4-1 and TRBJ2-3; 8 nucleotides agree with TRBD1. In germline, CDR1 is MGHRA, CDR2 YSYEKL. Trimming took 6 bases from V and 2 from J; bases not matched to a gene: 10. The CDR3 has 16 residues. CDR3 sequence: CASSRYGGQATDTQYF. The DNA for the CDR3 is TGCGCCAGCAGTCGTTATGGGGGACAGGCCACAGATACGCAGTATTTT.

This clonotype was seen a few times. The chain joins TRBV7-8 to TRBJ2-1; D gene ambiguous. The V and J ends lost 1 base and 0 bases respectively, with 16 bases between them. Germline CDR1 is SGHVS and CDR2 is FQNEAQ. The length of the CDR3 is 18 residues. The CDR3 protein is CASSLVPRGRSSYNEQFF. The CDR3 DNA reads TGTGCCAGCAGCTTAGTCCCGCGTGGGCGGAGCTCCTACAATGAGCAGTTCTTC. The whole variable domain, filled in from reference TRBV7-8 and TRBJ2-1, reads GAGVSQSPRYKVAKRGQDVALRCDPISGHVSLFWYQQALGQGPEFLTYFQNEAQLDKSGLPSDRFFAERPEGSVSTLKIQRTQQEDSAVYLCASSLVPRGRSSYNEQFFGPGTRLTVL.

This clonotype was detected only a few times. The conserved phenylalanine or tryptophan normally closing the CDR3 is absent here, so this likely arose from a read error. This chain joins TRBV3-1 and TRBJ2-7; 7 nucleotides align to TRBD1. Looked up from germline, CDR1 is LGHDT and CDR2 is YNNKEL (reference sequence). The junction had 8 bases not matched to a gene; V was cut back by 4 bases and J by 5 bases. The CDR3 contains 14 residues. CDR3 region: CASSPRTGYHEQYC. The CDR3 nucleotides are TGTGCCAGCAGCCCACGGACAGGCTATCACGAGCAGTACTGC.

V gene TRBV27 combines with J gene TRBJ2-3; D is undetermined. The germline CDR1 and CDR2 sequences are MNHEY and SMNVEV (reference sequence). The CDR3 is 15 residues long. Trimming left V 0 bases short and J 4 bases short, with 11 bases between. The CDR3 protein is CASSLSASPADTQYF. The CDR3 DNA reads TGTGCCAGCAGTTTATCGGCAAGCCCCGCAGATACGCAGTATTTT.

The chain has TRBV23-1 and TRBJ2-3; TRBD2 matches at 7 bases. TRBV23-1 is an ORF; its function is uncertain. With V trimmed by 6 bases and J by 6 bases, 15 bases remained unmatched. The CDR3 is 16 amino acids. The CDR3: CASRPSGKAGADTQYF. The CDR3 DNA follows: TGCGCCAGCAGGCCCAGCGGGAAGGCCGGAGCGGATACGCAGTATTTT.

This chain uses TRBV29-1 with TRBJ1-1; a weak D match, TRBD1 (6 bases). Deletions cut 2 bases from V and 6 bases from J, with 10 bases between. The germline gives CDR1 SQVTM, CDR2 ANQGSEA. The CDR3 loop spans 12 amino acids. CDR3 nucleotide sequence: TGCAGCGTTGAATCGAACAGGGCTGAAGCTTTCTTT. Its translation is CSVESNRAEAFF.

This clonotype was observed at least ten times. The chain combines TRBV20-1 with TRBJ2-1; D is possibly TRBD2 (6 bases). The CDR3 sequence is 13 residues long. Germline V gene sequence: CDR1 DFQATT, CDR2 SNEGSKA (reference sequence). V was trimmed by 6 bases and J by 7 bases, leaving 16 bases between them. The CDR3 DNA follows: TGCAGTGCAGGGACTGGTTCCACGAATGAGCAGTTCTTC. Amino acid sequence: CSAGTGSTNEQFF.

The chain couples TRBV5-1 to TRBJ2-7, with a possible D match to TRBD1 (5 bases). Per germline, CDR1 SGHRS and CDR2 YFSETQ. The CDR3 is 12 amino acids. Trimming removed 3 bases at V and 6 bases at J, with 10 bases between. The CDR3 loop reads CASSSSGFEQYF. The CDR3 coding sequence is TGCGCCAGCAGCTCCTCAGGGTTCGAGCAGTACTTC.

V and J are TRBV28 and TRBJ2-3, with a tentative D call TRBD1 (5 bases). The CDR3 has 14 amino acids. Trimming stripped 4 bases from V and 10 bases from J, with 18 bases between. Germline V gives CDR1 MDHEN, CDR2 SYDVKM. The CDR3 sequence is CASSWRQPDSSQYF. CDR3 coding DNA: TGTGCCAGCAGTTGGCGGCAGCCTGACAGTTCGCAGTATTTT.

This clonotype was found many times. The chain uses TRBV28 and TRBJ2-3; 14 bases map to TRBD2. CDR1 is MDHEN and CDR2 is SYDVKM in the germline V gene. The length of the CDR3 is 15 residues. Germline trimming cut 6 bases from V and 3 bases from J; bases unmatched to any gene: 2. The CDR3 bases are TGTGCCAGCAGAGGGACTAGCGGGAGAACAGATACGCAGTATTTT. Amino acid sequence: CASRGTSGRTDTQYF.

This clonotype has at least ten counts. The chain has TRBV7-8 and TRBJ1-3, with D possibly being TRBD1 (5 bases). Trimming removed 5 bases at V and 0 bases at J, with 20 bases between. The length of the CDR3 is 18 residues. CDR1 and CDR2 (germline): SGHVS, FQNEAQ. The CDR3 here is CASSQSRSGPRSGNTIYF. CDR3 DNA: TGTGCCAGCAGCCAGTCCCGCTCGGGACCGCGCTCTGGAAACACCATATATTTT.

J is TRBJ2-7 and V is TRBV21-1; the D call of TRBD2 is as the table states it, not checked on the DNA. TRBV21-1 is termed a pseudogene. This CDR3 is built from 15 residues. The CDR3 sequence: CASSKEPRTNYEQYF. CDR3 DNA: TGTGCCAGCAGCAAAGAACCCCGGACTAACTACGAGCAGTACTTC.

V usage is TRBV13 and J usage is TRBJ2-2; 7 positions agree with TRBD1. This CDR3 comprises 18 residues. J gave up 3 bases and V 5 bases, and 15 bases lay outside the gene matches. In germline, CDR1 is PRHDT, CDR2 FYEKMQ (reference sequence). CDR3 sequence: CASSPRDRPSADTGELFF. CDR3 sequence (DNA): TGTGCCAGCAGCCCCCGGGACAGACCATCGGCGGACACCGGGGAGCTGTTTTTT.

This clonotype showed up many times. The V gene is TRBV7-3, the J gene TRBJ2-4; TRBD1 is a possible D gene (5 bases). CDR1 and CDR2 (germline): SGHTA, FQGTGA. Trimming cost V 1 base and J 8 bases, with 12 bases left between them. There are 14 residues in the CDR3. This chain's CDR3 is CASSLIQGADIQYF. The CDR3 bases are TGTGCCAGCAGCTTAATCCAGGGTGCGGACATTCAGTACTTC.

This clonotype was found a few times. The CDR3 region has the DNA TGTGCCAGCAGCTTAAATCCAGGGGGCCATTCCGAGCAGTACTTC. Its protein product is CASSLNPGGHSEQYF. This sequence joins TRBV7-8 and TRBJ2-7, with 8 bases lining up with TRBD1. The V gene end was trimmed by 2 bases and the J gene end by 6 bases; junction bases not matched to a gene: 9. This CDR3 contains 15 residues. Germline CDR1 and CDR2: SGHVS and FQNEAQ.

The chain combines TRBV28 with TRBJ2-1; maybe TRBD1 (6 bases). The CDR3 extends over 13 amino acids. V was pared by 6 bases and J by 10 bases, with 16 bases between. The germline CDR1 and CDR2 sequences are MDHEN and SYDVKM. The CDR3 is CASRPLGASEQFF. As DNA, the CDR3 is TGTGCCAGCAGGCCGCTGGGGGCATCCGAGCAGTTCTTC.

This clonotype was recorded many times. The chain employs TRBV27 and TRBJ1-2; 10 bases map to TRBD1. The CDR3 covers 16 residues. Germline V CDR1 and CDR2: MNHEY, SMNVEV (reference sequence). The V gene end was trimmed by 5 bases and the J gene end by 4 bases; junction bases not matched to a gene: 10. CDR3 nucleotide sequence: TGTGCCAGCAGTACCAACCGGGACAGGGGCTCCTATGGCTACACCTTC. Translation: CASSTNRDRGSYGYTF.

This sequence joins TRBV5-1 and TRBJ2-2; D is possibly TRBD1 or TRBD2 (5 bases each). The CDR3 totals 15 residues. Between the trimmed V and J ends, which lost 4 bases and 0 bases, there was a span of 10 bases. The germline V gene encodes CDR1 SGHRS and CDR2 YFSETQ. CDR3 region: CASSPQGPNTGELFF. CDR3 in DNA: TGCGCCAGCAGCCCCCAGGGACCGAACACCGGGGAGCTGTTTTTT.

This clonotype was detected only a few times. The V call is TRBV4-2, the J call TRBJ2-7, with no clear D. The CDR3 runs 15 residues. Germline CDR1 reads LGHNA; CDR2 reads YNFKEQ. V was cut by 1 base and J by 2 bases, with 12 bases left in between. CDR3 bases: TGTGCCAGCAGCCAAGTAGACACCGGACCCTACGAGCAGTACTTC. Translated: CASSQVDTGPYEQYF.

This clonotype was found a few times. V and J are TRBV19 and TRBJ2-7; tentative D call: TRBD1 (5 bases). Germline CDR1 is LNHDA and CDR2 is SQIVND (reference sequence). CDR3 length: 16 amino acids. Trimming shortened V by 7 bases and J by 6 bases, and 25 bases separated the two germline ends. The DNA of the CDR3 is TGTGCCAGTACCCAAACAGGACACACGCCATTGAGCGAGCAGTACTTC. This translates into CASTQTGHTPLSEQYF.

V is TRBV7-6 and J is TRBJ2-1; the D is unclear. Germline V lookup: CDR1 SGHVS, CDR2 FNYEAQ. V dropped 6 bases and J dropped 4 bases, with 7 bases sitting between them. The CDR3 spans 12 residues. The CDR3, as DNA: TGTGCCAGCAGTGACCCATACAATGAGCAGTTCTTC. Encoded protein: CASSDPYNEQFF.

The chain employs TRBV6-2 or TRBV6-3 and TRBJ2-1, with 10 bases fitting TRBD2. J lost 10 bases, V lost 2 bases, and 2 bases had no gene match. The CDR3 totals 13 residues. Germline V gene data show CDR1 as MNHEY and CDR2 as SVGEGT. In DNA, the CDR3 is TGTGCCAGCAGTTACGCACTAGCGGGGGAGCAGTTCTTC. It is translated as CASSYALAGEQFF.

This clonotype was counted many times. The rearrangement uses TRBV11-2 and TRBJ1-1, with 7 bases that match TRBD1. The CDR3 has 14 residues. Germline V gene sequence: CDR1 SGHAT, CDR2 FQNNGV. Germline trimming cut 5 bases from V and 1 base from J; bases unmatched to any gene: 4. CDR3 amino acids: CASSLNRGNTEAFF. CDR3 DNA sequence: TGTGCCAGCAGCCTCAACAGGGGGAACACTGAAGCTTTCTTT.

The J gene is TRBJ1-5, the V gene TRBV2; D may be TRBD1 (5 bases). The CDR3 consists of 13 residues. V was trimmed by 5 bases and J by 5 bases, leaving 10 bases between them. Germline V CDR1 and CDR2: SNHLY, FYNNEI. The CDR3 DNA sequence: TGTGCCAGCAGTTCGGGGACGGATCAGCCCCAGCATTTT. Translating gives CASSSGTDQPQHF.